Listed below are T cell receptor beta chains from one sample, sequenced in a study of cytotoxic CD8 clonotypes in ibrutinib-treated CLL. Using immunoSEQ multiplex PCR, the repertoire was profiled, and TCRdb retains in-frame clones only, with some absent. This sample has approximately 7,100 clones, with around four fifths found just once. The sequencing here drew on PBMCs, taken before ibrutinib treatment. Every receptor here comes from a human donor with chronic lymphocytic leukemia. The CDR3 runs from the conserved cysteine through the conserved F or W.

j_call v_call cdr3_aa
TRBJ2-5 TRBV6-1 CASSAAGTGLQETQYF
TRBJ2-1 TRBV27 CASSREAHNEQFF
TRBJ2-7 TRBV1 CTSSKRKGGGRCEQYF
TRBJ2-4 TRBV30 CAWSADGTGVYIQYF
TRBJ1-5 TRBV2 CASSDSGTGNQPQHF
TRBJ2-1 TRBV27 CASSSQGTEMNEQFF
TRBJ2-6 TRBV6-1 CASSANKGQDPRSGANALTF
TRBJ1-1 TRBV4-3 CASSQVVLQGQNPPRTEAFF
TRBJ2-7 TRBV30 CAWRGMGPGYF